This passage covers 6 T cell receptor beta chains from one sample sequenced in a study of blood T cell repertoires in COVID-19. TCRdb's copy holds only in-frame clones and misses some; the assay was immunoSEQ multiplex PCR. The sample lists 170,000 or so clones, more than 75% seen once, with 7% to 8% in the top ten. Sequenced material: PBMCs or T cells enriched from blood (not recorded which). These receptors originate from a woman in her forties or fifties who had recovered from COVID-19.

This clone appeared once. The chain has TRBV10-3 and TRBJ1-6; D is unresolved. The CDR3 is made up of 13 amino acids. Trimming stripped 2 bases from V and 5 bases from J, with 4 bases between. The germline CDR1 and CDR2 sequences are ENHRY and SYGVKD. The CDR3 coding sequence is TGTGCCATCAGTGAGGTAGATAATTCACCCCTCCACTTT. Translated: CAISEVDNSPLHF.

This chain uses TRBV6-2 or TRBV6-3 with TRBJ2-5, with TRBD1 identical over 11 bases. This CDR3 has 15 residues. Per germline, CDR1 MNHEY and CDR2 SVGEGT. J was trimmed by 5 bases and V by 5 bases; bases with no gene match: 7. The chain's CDR3 is CASSKGQGAVETQYF. The CDR3 nucleotides read TGTGCCAGCAGTAAAGGACAGGGGGCCGTCGAGACCCAGTACTTC.

V and J are TRBV7-9 and TRBJ1-1; D not resolved. V was clipped by 8 bases and J by 0 bases, with 13 bases between them. The CDR3 has 14 amino acids. Per germline, CDR1 SEHNR and CDR2 FQNEAQ (reference sequence). CDR3 in amino acids: CASAKETMNTEAFF. The CDR3 bases are TGTGCCAGCGCTAAGGAGACCATGAACACTGAAGCTTTCTTT.

This clone was detected only a few times. J is TRBJ1-5 and V is TRBV5-6; TRBD1 might be the D (6 bases). The CDR3 loop spans 15 amino acids. Germline CDR1 SGHDT, CDR2 YYEEEE. V was shortened by 1 base and J by 11 bases, with 19 bases between the two germline ends. The CDR3 bases are TGTGCCAGCAGCTTGACAGGGCGGGCTGGACGAGCCCAGCATTTT. The encoded protein is CASSLTGRAGRAQHF.

The J gene is TRBJ2-3, the V gene TRBV7-2; tentative D call: TRBD2 (6 bases). This CDR3 spans 16 amino acids. Looked up from germline, CDR1 is SGHTA and CDR2 is FQGNSA. V was cut by 1 base and J by 5 bases, with 16 bases left in between. CDR3 protein: CASSLVGSGLQDTQYF. In DNA, the CDR3 is TGTGCCAGCAGCTTAGTGGGTAGCGGCCTACAAGATACGCAGTATTTT.

This chain connects TRBV27 to TRBJ1-6; TRBD1 agrees at 10 bases. Germline V gives CDR1 MNHEY, CDR2 SMNVEV (reference sequence). J gave up 6 bases and V 7 bases, and 6 bases lay outside the gene matches. The CDR3 is made up of 15 amino acids. The CDR3 loop reads CASTRTGGRNSPLHF. DNA for the CDR3: TGTGCCAGCACCCGGACAGGGGGGCGTAATTCACCCCTCCACTTT.